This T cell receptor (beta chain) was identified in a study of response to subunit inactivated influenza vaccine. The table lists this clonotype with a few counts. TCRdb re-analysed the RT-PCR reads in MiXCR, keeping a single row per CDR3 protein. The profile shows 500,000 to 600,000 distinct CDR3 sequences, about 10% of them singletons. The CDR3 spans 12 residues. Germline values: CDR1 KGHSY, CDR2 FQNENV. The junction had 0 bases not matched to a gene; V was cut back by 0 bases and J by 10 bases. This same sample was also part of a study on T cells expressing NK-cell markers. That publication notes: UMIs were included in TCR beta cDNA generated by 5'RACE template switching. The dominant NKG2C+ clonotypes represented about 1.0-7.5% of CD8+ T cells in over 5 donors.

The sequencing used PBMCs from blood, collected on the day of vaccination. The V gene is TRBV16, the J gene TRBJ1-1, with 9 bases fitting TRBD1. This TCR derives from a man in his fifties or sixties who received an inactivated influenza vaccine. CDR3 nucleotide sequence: TGTGCCAGCAGCCAATCGGGACAGGGAGCTTTCTTT. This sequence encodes CASSQSGQGAFF.